The 17 T cell receptor beta chains listed next were all sequenced from one sample in a study of blood T cell repertoires in COVID-19. Clones were sequenced by immunoSEQ multiplex PCR, and TCRdb holds only the in-frame ones, with some missing. In the table there are 200,000 to 250,000 clones, about 88% of which are singletons. The sample taken for sequencing was peripheral blood. Receptors were obtained from a man in his fifties or sixties with acute or convalescent COVID-19.

This sequence joins TRBV7-9 and TRBJ2-3; the match to TRBD1 covers 8 bases. The CDR3 sequence is 18 residues long. V was clipped by 5 bases and J by 0 bases; unmatched bases: 13. Germline CDR1 SEHNR, CDR2 FQNEAQ (reference sequence). Here the CDR3 DNA reads TGTGCCAGCAGCCTATTTCCCGGGACAGGATCTAGCACAGATACGCAGTATTTT. Translation: CASSLFPGTGSSTDTQYF.

The CDR3 reads CASSGGQGAQKETQYF. The CDR3 coding sequence is TGCGCCAGCAGCGGGGGACAGGGGGCGCAGAAAGAGACCCAGTACTTC. This chain connects TRBV5-1 to TRBJ2-5; 12 bases align to TRBD1. Germline loops: CDR1 SGHRS, CDR2 YFSETQ. Trimming cost V 4 bases and J 3 bases; bases outside gene matches: 7. CDR3 length equals 16 residues.

The rearrangement joins TRBV7-9 to TRBJ1-2, with a possible D match to TRBD1 (6 bases). The CDR3 consists of 15 residues. Germline V lookup: CDR1 SEHNR, CDR2 FQNEAQ (reference sequence). Trimming stripped 5 bases from V and 0 bases from J, with 13 bases between. CDR3 nucleotides: TGTGCCAGCAGCCCCGGACAGCATGCTAACTATGGCTACACCTTC. Translated, it gives CASSPGQHANYGYTF.

This clone was detected once. The chain joins TRBV7-9 to TRBJ1-2; TRBD1 matches 11 bases. The CDR3 spans 14 residues. V was pared by 7 bases and J by 7 bases, with 8 bases of the junction left unmatched. Germline loops: CDR1 SEHNR, CDR2 FQNEAQ (reference sequence). CDR3 amino acids: CASIGTGGSGGYTF. In nucleotides, the CDR3 is TGTGCCAGCATCGGGACAGGGGGGAGTGGTGGCTACACCTTC.

The chain recombines TRBV9 with TRBJ2-1; TRBD2 matches at 15 bases. This CDR3 comprises 23 residues. CDR1 and CDR2 (germline): SGDLS, YYNGEE. Germline trimming cut 0 bases from V and 0 bases from J; bases unmatched to any gene: 16. CDR3 sequence: CASSVATWVPGLAGGSSYNEQFF. In DNA form, the CDR3 reads TGTGCCAGCAGCGTAGCTACTTGGGTTCCGGGACTAGCGGGGGGAAGCTCCTACAATGAGCAGTTCTTC.

The J gene is TRBJ1-2, the V gene TRBV7-9; 11 nucleotides align to TRBD1. Looked up from germline, CDR1 is SEHNR and CDR2 is FQNEAQ (reference sequence). V dropped 5 bases and J dropped 9; count of bases not matched to a gene: 14. This CDR3 contains 16 residues. The CDR3 reads CASSIGQGAAKGSYTF. CDR3 nucleotide sequence: TGTGCCAGCAGCATAGGACAGGGGGCAGCTAAAGGAAGCTACACCTTC.

This chain uses TRBV28 with TRBJ1-5; 8 nucleotides match TRBD1. The length of the CDR3 is 15 residues. Per the germline V gene, CDR1 is MDHEN and CDR2 is SYDVKM. Trimming cost V 5 bases and J 6 bases; bases outside gene matches: 9. This chain's CDR3 is CASSQRQGWIQPQHF. The CDR3 nucleotides read TGTGCCAGCAGTCAGCGACAGGGGTGGATTCAGCCCCAGCATTTT.

This chain uses TRBV18 with TRBJ2-7; 8 bases are a match to TRBD1. Unmatched junction bases numbered 6, after V lost 6 bases and J lost 2 bases. This CDR3 has 14 amino acids. Germline lookup yields CDR1 KGHSH and CDR2 LQKENI. The CDR3 DNA reads TGTGCCAGCTCCGGACAGGGAAGCACCTACGAGCAGTACTTC. It yields the protein CASSGQGSTYEQYF. Together with reference TRBV18 and TRBJ2-7, the CDR3 gives the full variable domain: NAGVMQNPRHLVRRRGQEARLRCSPMKGHSHVYWYRQLPEEGLKFMVYLQKENIIDESGMPKERFSAEFPKEGPSILRIQQVVRGDSAAYFCASSGQGSTYEQYFGPGTRLTVT.

The J gene is TRBJ1-4, the V gene TRBV5-1; D possibly corresponds to TRBD1 (5 bases). The V gene's germline CDR1 is SGHRS and CDR2 YFSETQ. The CDR3 loop spans 16 amino acids. Trimming pared 4 bases from V and 2 bases from J, leaving 15 bases between. The CDR3 reads CASSPLGGGTNEKLFF. CDR3 coding DNA: TGCGCCAGCAGCCCCCTTGGTGGGGGGACTAATGAAAAACTGTTTTTT.

This chain links TRBV24-1 with TRBJ2-5, with 12 bases aligning to TRBD2. CDR1 is KGHDR, CDR2 SFDVKD, per germline. CDR3 length: 16 residues. Trimming took 4 bases from V and 2 from J; bases not matched to a gene: 4. The CDR3 here is CATSDLGTSGQETQYF. CDR3 sequence (DNA): TGTGCCACCAGTGACCTTGGGACTAGCGGGCAAGAGACCCAGTACTTC.

V gene TRBV19 combines with J gene TRBJ2-1; 9 bases map to TRBD1. Germline loops: CDR1 LNHDA, CDR2 SQIVND (reference sequence). The junction had 5 bases not matched to a gene; V was cut back by 1 base and J by 7 bases. The length of the CDR3 is 15 residues. Here the CDR3 DNA reads TGTGCCAGTAGTATAGCAGGGACAGGGAGGAATGAGCAGTTCTTC. Its protein is CASSIAGTGRNEQFF. Looking up the rest from reference TRBV19 and TRBJ2-1 gives the full variable domain: DGGITQSPKYLFRKEGQNVTLSCEQNLNHDAMYWYRQDPGQGLRLIYYSQIVNDFQKGDIAEGYSVSREKKESFPLTVTSAQKNPTAFYLCASSIAGTGRNEQFFGPGTRLTVL.

The chain employs TRBV21-1 and TRBJ2-7; TRBD1 was called by the table and not checked on the DNA. TRBV21-1 is marked as a pseudogene. CDR3 length: 15 amino acids. CDR3 sequence (DNA): TGTGCCAGCAGCATTAGTGGGGACAGACCCTACGAGCAGTACTTC. It is translated as CASSISGDRPYEQYF.

The V gene is TRBV4-1, the J gene TRBJ1-1; a possible D gene is TRBD1 (5 bases). The germline V and J ends were trimmed by 0 bases and 7 bases, with 18 bases remaining between them. Per the germline V gene, CDR1 is MGHRA and CDR2 is YSYEKL. The CDR3 has 16 amino acids. The CDR3: CASSQDGQGFDGEAFF. CDR3 DNA sequence: TGCGCCAGCAGCCAAGATGGGCAGGGTTTCGACGGTGAAGCTTTCTTT.

The chain carries TRBV5-4 and TRBJ1-4, with 8 nucleotides matching TRBD1. The CDR3 spans 15 residues. Germline V gene lookup returns CDR1 SGHNT and CDR2 YYREEE (reference sequence). V shed 3 bases and J 7 bases; nucleotides not matched to a gene: 8. The DNA for the CDR3 is TGTGCCAGCAGCTCCCGGACAGGGTCCGGTGAAAAACTGTTTTTT. Its protein is CASSSRTGSGEKLFF.

This sequence joins TRBV5-1 and TRBJ2-5; 14 bases match TRBD2. CDR1 is SGHRS and CDR2 is YFSETQ in the germline V gene. This CDR3 is 15 amino acids long. The trim removed 5 bases at V and 4 bases at J, leaving 4 bases unmatched. CDR3 sequence reads: CASRSGLAGVETQYF. In DNA, the CDR3 is TGCGCCAGCAGATCGGGACTAGCGGGGGTAGAGACCCAGTACTTC. Based on the CDR3 plus reference TRBV5-1 and TRBJ2-5, the full variable domain is KAGVTQTPRYLIKTRGQQVTLSCSPISGHRSVSWYQQTPGQGLQFLFEYFSETQRNKGNFPGRFSGRQFSNSRSEMNVSTLELGDSALYLCASRSGLAGVETQYFGPGTRLLVL.

V is TRBV6-5 and J is TRBJ1-1; D is perhaps TRBD1 (6 bases). Trimming removed 6 bases at V and 9 bases at J, with 8 bases between. This CDR3 is built from 10 residues. CDR1 and CDR2 from the germline V gene are MNHEY and SVGAGI. The CDR3 loop reads CASRGTKAFF. CDR3 bases: TGTGCCAGCAGAGGGACAAAAGCTTTCTTT.

This clone occurred once. The sample holds other DNA sequences that translate to the same CDR3. This sequence joins TRBV5-1 and TRBJ2-5; TRBD1 aligns across 7 bases. The CDR3 has 14 amino acids. Trimming cost V 1 base and J 2 bases; bases outside gene matches: 2. Germline CDR1 and CDR2: SGHRS and YFSETQ. CDR3 region: CASSLSGGQETQYF. The DNA for the CDR3 is TGCGCCAGCAGCTTGTCAGGGGGACAAGAGACCCAGTACTTC.